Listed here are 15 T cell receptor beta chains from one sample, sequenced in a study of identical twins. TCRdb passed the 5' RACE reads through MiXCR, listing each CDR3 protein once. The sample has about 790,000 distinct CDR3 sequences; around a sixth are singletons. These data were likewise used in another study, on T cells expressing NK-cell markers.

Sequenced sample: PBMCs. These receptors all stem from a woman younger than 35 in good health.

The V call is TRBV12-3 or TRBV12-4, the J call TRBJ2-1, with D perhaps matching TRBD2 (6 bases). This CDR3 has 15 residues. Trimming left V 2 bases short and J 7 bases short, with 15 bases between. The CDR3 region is CASSLRGGVGNEQFF. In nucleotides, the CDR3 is TGTGCCAGCAGTTTAAGGGGCGGGGTGGGAAATGAGCAGTTCTTC.

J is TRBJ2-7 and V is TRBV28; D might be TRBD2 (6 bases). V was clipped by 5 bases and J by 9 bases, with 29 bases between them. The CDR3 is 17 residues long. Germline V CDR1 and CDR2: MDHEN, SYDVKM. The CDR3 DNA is TGTGCCAGCAGTGCCAACGGTCGGGGGATCGGGGGAAGGAGGCAGTACTTC. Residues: CASSANGRGIGGRRQYF.

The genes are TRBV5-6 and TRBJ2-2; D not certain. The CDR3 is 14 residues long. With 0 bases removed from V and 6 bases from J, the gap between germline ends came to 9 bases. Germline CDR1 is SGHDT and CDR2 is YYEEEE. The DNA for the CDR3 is TGTGCCAGCAGCTTGGTACGCGCGGCCGGGGAGCTGTTTTTT. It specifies CASSLVRAAGELFF.

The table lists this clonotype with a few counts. As DNA, the CDR3 is TGCAGTGCTGTGCCCGAGACAGTTCGGGGGCAGTACTTC. It encodes CSAVPETVRGQYF. The chain joins TRBV20-1 to TRBJ2-7; D possibly uses TRBD1 or TRBD2 (5 bases each). This CDR3 contains 13 residues. Per germline, CDR1 DFQATT and CDR2 SNEGSKA (reference sequence). The V end was cut by 5 bases, the J end by 9 bases, with 20 bases between.

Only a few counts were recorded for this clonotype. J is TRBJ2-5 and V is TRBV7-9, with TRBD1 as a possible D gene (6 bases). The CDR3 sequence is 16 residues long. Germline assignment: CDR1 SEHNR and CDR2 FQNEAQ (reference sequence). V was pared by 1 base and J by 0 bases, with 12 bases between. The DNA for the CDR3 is TGTGCCAGCAGCTTAGGTACAGGGATGTACCAAGAGACCCAGTACTTC. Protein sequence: CASSLGTGMYQETQYF. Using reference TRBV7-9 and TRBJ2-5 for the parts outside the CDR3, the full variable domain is DTGVSQNPRHKITKRGQNVTFRCDPISEHNRLYWYRQTLGQGPEFLTYFQNEAQLEKSRLLSDRFSAERPKGSFSTLEIQRTEQGDSAMYLCASSLGTGMYQETQYFGPGTRLLVL.

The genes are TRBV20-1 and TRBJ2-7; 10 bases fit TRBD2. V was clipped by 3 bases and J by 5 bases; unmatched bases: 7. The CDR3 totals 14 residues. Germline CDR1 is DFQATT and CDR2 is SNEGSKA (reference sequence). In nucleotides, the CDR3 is TGCAGTGCTAGTATAGCGGGGGGTCCAGACGAGCAGTACTTC. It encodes CSASIAGGPDEQYF.

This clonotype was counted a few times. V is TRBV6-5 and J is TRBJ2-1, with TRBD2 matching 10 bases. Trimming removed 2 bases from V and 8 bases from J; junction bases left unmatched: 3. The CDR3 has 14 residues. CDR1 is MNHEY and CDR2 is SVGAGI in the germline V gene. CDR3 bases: TGTGCCAGCAGTTACAGAGCGGGAGGGGATGAGCAGTTCTTC. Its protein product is CASSYRAGGDEQFF.

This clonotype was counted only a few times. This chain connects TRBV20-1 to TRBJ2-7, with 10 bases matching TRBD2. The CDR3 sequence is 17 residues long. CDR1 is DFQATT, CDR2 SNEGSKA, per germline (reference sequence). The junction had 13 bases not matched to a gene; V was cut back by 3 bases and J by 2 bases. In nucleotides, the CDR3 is TGCAGTGCTAGGTCTTTCGTAGCGGGAGGTGACCCCTACGAGCAGTACTTC. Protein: CSARSFVAGGDPYEQYF.

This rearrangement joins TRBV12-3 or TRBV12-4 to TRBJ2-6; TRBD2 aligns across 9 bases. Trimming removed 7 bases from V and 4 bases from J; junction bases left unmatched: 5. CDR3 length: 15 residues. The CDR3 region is CASTAGGRGANVLTF. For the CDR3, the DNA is TGTGCCAGCACCGCGGGGGGGCGAGGGGCCAACGTCCTGACTTTC.

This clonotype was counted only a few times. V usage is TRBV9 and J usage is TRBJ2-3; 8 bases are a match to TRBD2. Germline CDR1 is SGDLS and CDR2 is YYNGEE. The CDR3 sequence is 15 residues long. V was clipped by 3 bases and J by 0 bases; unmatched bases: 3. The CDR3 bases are TGTGCCAGCAGCGGCGGGGGGATGAGCACAGATACGCAGTATTTT. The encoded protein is CASSGGGMSTDTQYF.

DNA for the CDR3: TGCAGTGCTGAGAGACAGGGGAACTATTCTAGCTATGGCTACACCTTC. This codes for CSAERQGNYSSYGYTF. The chain employs TRBV20-1 and TRBJ1-2; 8 nucleotides align to TRBD1. Germline-derived CDR1 and CDR2 are DFQATT and SNEGSKA (reference sequence). CDR3 size: 16 residues. The V and J ends lost 5 bases and 4 bases, in that order; junction bases with no gene match: 15.

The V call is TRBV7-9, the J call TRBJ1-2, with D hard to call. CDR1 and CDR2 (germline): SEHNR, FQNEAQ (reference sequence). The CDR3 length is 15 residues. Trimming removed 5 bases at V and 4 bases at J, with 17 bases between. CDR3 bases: TGTGCCAGCAGCCCCTCCGTGAAGGGCAGCTATGGCTACACCTTC. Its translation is CASSPSVKGSYGYTF.

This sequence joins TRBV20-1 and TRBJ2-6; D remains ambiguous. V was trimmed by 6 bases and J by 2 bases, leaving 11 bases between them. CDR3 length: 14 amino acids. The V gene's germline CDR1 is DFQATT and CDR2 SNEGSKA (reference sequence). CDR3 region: CSAPAGPGANVLTF. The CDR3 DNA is TGCAGTGCACCCGCCGGGCCTGGGGCCAACGTCCTGACTTTC.

The CDR3 coding sequence is TGTGCCAGCAGTCCGGGACTAGCGGTAAACATTCAGTACTTC. Protein product: CASSPGLAVNIQYF. V is TRBV12-3 or TRBV12-4 and J is TRBJ2-4; 11 bases fit TRBD2. The CDR3 consists of 14 residues. Germline trimming cut 5 bases from V and 6 bases from J; bases unmatched to any gene: 3.

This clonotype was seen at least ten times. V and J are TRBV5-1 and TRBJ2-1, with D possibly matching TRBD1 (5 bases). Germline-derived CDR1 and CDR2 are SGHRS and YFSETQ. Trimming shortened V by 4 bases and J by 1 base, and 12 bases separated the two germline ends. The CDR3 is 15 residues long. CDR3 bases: TGCGCCAGCAGCAACGACAGAAGTTCCTACAATGAGCAGTTCTTC. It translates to CASSNDRSSYNEQFF. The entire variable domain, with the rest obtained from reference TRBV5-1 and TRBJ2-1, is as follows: KAGVTQTPRYLIKTRGQQVTLSCSPISGHRSVSWYQQTPGQGLQFLFEYFSETQRNKGNFPGRFSGRQFSNSRSEMNVSTLELGDSALYLCASSNDRSSYNEQFFGPGTRLTVL.